A single sample is the source of the 5 T cell receptor beta chains below, sequenced in a study of cytomegalovirus exposure and HLA in healthy donors. The PCR contained 60 Vbeta and 13 Jbeta primers. The table came from immunoSEQ multiplex PCR; TCRdb's copy has only in-frame clones and leaves some out. The sample's table shows 65,000 to 95,000 clones. Sequences were obtained from PBMCs. Source of these receptors: an older woman in good health and CMV-seronegative.

The rearrangement joins TRBV4-3 to TRBJ2-1, with D perhaps TRBD2 (7 bases). The V end lost 3 bases, the J end lost 4 bases, and 10 bases lay between the germline ends. CDR1 is LGHNA and CDR2 is YSLEER in the germline V gene. The CDR3 has 14 residues. The CDR3 DNA follows: TGCGCCAGCAGCCAGGGGGGGCGGTACAATGAGCAGTTCTTC. Translating it yields CASSQGGRYNEQFF.

This chain connects TRBV5-6 to TRBJ2-4, with D tentatively TRBD2 (5 bases). Germline CDR1 and CDR2: SGHDT and YYEEEE. V lost 4 bases, J lost 2 bases, and 19 bases lay in between. The CDR3 consists of 17 residues. The CDR3 reads CASSLAGGSLTKNIQYF. DNA for the CDR3: TGTGCCAGCAGCCTCGCAGGCGGGTCCCTCACCAAAAACATTCAGTACTTC.

The rearrangement links TRBV19 to TRBJ2-5; the match to TRBD1 covers 7 bases. J gave up 5 bases and V 6 bases, and 12 bases lay outside the gene matches. CDR1 LNHDA and CDR2 SQIVND come from the germline V gene (reference sequence). This CDR3 is built from 15 residues. CDR3 DNA: TGTGCCAGTAGCCTTAAGACAGGGTCATGGGAGACCCAGTACTTC. Amino acid sequence: CASSLKTGSWETQYF.

The J gene is TRBJ2-1, the V gene TRBV5-1; 10 bases are shared with TRBD2. The V gene end was trimmed by 3 bases and the J gene end by 1 base; junction bases not matched to a gene: 16. Per the germline V gene, CDR1 is SGHRS and CDR2 is YFSETQ. The CDR3 loop spans 20 amino acids. The CDR3 sequence: CASSSQGGPSGSGSYNEQFF. In DNA form, the CDR3 reads TGCGCCAGCAGCTCCCAAGGGGGCCCTAGCGGGAGTGGGTCCTACAATGAGCAGTTCTTC.

The V gene is TRBV1, the J gene TRBJ2-3; the table's D call of TRBD2 was not tested on the DNA. TRBV1 is deemed a pseudogene. CDR3 size: 18 residues. CDR3: CTSSDPGLAGERTDTQYF. In nucleotides, the CDR3 is TGCACCAGCAGCGATCCGGGACTAGCGGGAGAAAGAACGGATACGCAGTATTTT.